The clone carrying this T cell receptor beta chain appeared many times. Its antigen remains unknown. The library gave individual cDNA molecules unique molecular identifiers. TCRdb fed the RACE reads into MiXCR, producing one record per CDR3 protein. Of approximately 260,000 distinct CDR3 sequences listed, around 7.3% are singletons. The sample belongs to a study of human T cells and chemical hapten exposure. On the study more broadly: Alopecia universalis, totalis or areata was present in patients who were mostly female. General study points: Against controls, expanded TCRs gave rise to significantly more large CDR3 similarity clusters. Unchanged with DPC sensitization were TCRs above 1 in 1000 frequency.

This CDR3 is built from 15 residues. Germline-derived CDR1 and CDR2 are MNHNY and SVGAGI (reference sequence). V lost 4 bases and J lost 3, with 15 bases in between. Time point described: pre-sensitization, week 0. Documented treatment: therapeutic diphenylcyclopropenone sensitization with weekly scalp DPC. The J gene is TRBJ1-2, the V gene TRBV6-6; TRBD1 might be the D (5 bases). The sequencing here drew on whole blood, taken in connection with sensitization to the hapten diphenylcyclopropenone (DPC). The sequence derives from a man aged 18 to 35 with alopecia areata. Some clones in this sample may be carry-over from other donors' samples. The chain's CDR3 is CASSFGTDVDYGYTF. In DNA, the CDR3 is TGTGCCAGCAGTTTCGGGACGGACGTTGACTATGGCTACACCTTC.